The 27 T cell receptor beta chains below were found in one sample sequenced in a study of T cells in localized non-small cell lung cancer. Clones were sequenced by immunoSEQ multiplex PCR, and TCRdb holds only the in-frame ones, with some missing. The sample yields over 25,000 clones, around 93% seen once. Sequencing was performed on PBMCs, taken before any cancer treatment. These receptors were taken from a man between 40 and 69 years old with stage II lung adenocarcinoma.

There are a few counts of this clone. J is TRBJ2-5 and V is TRBV5-1; D could derive from TRBD1 or TRBD2 (6 bases each). Trimming took off 5 bases at V and 1 base at J, with 15 bases between the two ends. Germline CDR1 and CDR2: SGHRS and YFSETQ. The CDR3 covers 15 residues. CDR3 residues: CASRPRGGLQETQYF. The CDR3, as DNA: TGCGCCAGCAGACCCCGAGGGGGGCTCCAAGAGACCCAGTACTTC. Full variable domain (remainder filled in from reference TRBV5-1 and TRBJ2-5): KAGVTQTPRYLIKTRGQQVTLSCSPISGHRSVSWYQQTPGQGLQFLFEYFSETQRNKGNFPGRFSGRQFSNSRSEMNVSTLELGDSALYLCASRPRGGLQETQYFGPGTRLLVL.

The V and J genes are TRBV25-1 and TRBJ2-1, with 9 bases aligning to TRBD2. Germline values: CDR1 MGHDK, CDR2 SYGVNS. This CDR3 is built from 17 residues. Trimming took 3 bases from V and 2 from J; bases not matched to a gene: 8. CDR3 protein: CASSERVAGETYNEQFF. The CDR3 coding sequence is TGTGCCAGCAGTGAGAGGGTAGCGGGAGAAACCTACAATGAGCAGTTCTTC.

The chain employs TRBV4-3 and TRBJ2-1, with D tentatively TRBD2 (5 bases). Per the germline V gene, CDR1 is LGHNA and CDR2 is YSLEER. The V and J ends lost 5 bases and 4 bases respectively, with 12 bases between them. The CDR3 sequence is 14 residues long. The CDR3 loop is CASSTSTGYNEQFF. In nucleotides, the CDR3 is TGCGCCAGCAGCACGAGTACGGGATACAATGAGCAGTTCTTC.

V gene TRBV14 combines with J gene TRBJ2-2; maybe TRBD2 (5 bases). From germline, CDR1 is SGHDN and CDR2 FVKESK. The V gene lost 0 bases and the J gene lost 2 bases, with 7 bases spanning the gap. CDR3 length equals 15 residues. CDR3 bases: TGTGCCAGCAGCCAAGATGGAGGAAACACCGGGGAGCTGTTTTTT. It specifies CASSQDGGNTGELFF.

The chain couples TRBV27 to TRBJ2-3, with 13 positions matching TRBD2. Trimming removed 3 bases from V and 0 bases from J; junction bases left unmatched: 6. This CDR3 is built from 18 residues. Germline CDR1 and CDR2: MNHEY and SMNVEV (reference sequence). As DNA, the CDR3 is TGTGCCAGCAGTTTCTACGGGACTAGCGGGGTTAGCACAGATACGCAGTATTTT. It is translated as CASSFYGTSGVSTDTQYF.

The CDR3 here is CASSLRTGGRSEQYF. DNA of the CDR3: TGTGCCAGCAGTTTACGGACAGGAGGGCGTTCCGAGCAGTACTTC. The V gene is TRBV27, the J gene TRBJ2-7; D perhaps matches TRBD1 (7 bases). V gave up 2 bases and J gave up 6 bases, with 17 bases separating them. This CDR3 is 15 amino acids long. The V gene's germline CDR1 is MNHEY and CDR2 SMNVEV (reference sequence).

The chain recombines TRBV7-6 with TRBJ1-1; D may be TRBD1 (6 bases). CDR1 and CDR2 from the germline V gene are SGHVS and FNYEAQ. This CDR3 region has 13 residues. V was clipped by 6 bases and J by 2 bases, with 10 bases between them. In DNA, the CDR3 is TGTGCCAGCAGTCACAGGGTAAACACTGAAGCTTTCTTT. Protein product: CASSHRVNTEAFF.

This clone has only a few counts. V usage is TRBV10-2 and J usage is TRBJ2-3, with 8 bases lining up with TRBD2. Per the germline V gene, CDR1 is WSHSY and CDR2 is SAAADI. The CDR3 is 11 amino acids. Trimming took 8 bases from V and 11 from J; bases not matched to a gene: 6. CDR3 in DNA: TGCGCCAGCGCGGGGGGAGGGGGGCAGTATTTT. Residues: CASAGGGGQYF.

This clone came up a few times. V usage is TRBV7-3 and J usage is TRBJ1-1; tentative D call: TRBD1 (5 bases). The V end was cut by 5 bases, the J end by 0 bases, with 16 bases between. Germline assignment: CDR1 SGHTA and CDR2 FQGTGA. This CDR3 has 16 residues. The CDR3 here is CASSVSGGFVNTEAFF. The DNA for the CDR3 is TGTGCCAGCAGCGTCAGTGGGGGGTTTGTGAACACTGAAGCTTTCTTT.

The chain combines TRBV5-4 with TRBJ2-7; 11 bases match TRBD1. The V gene's germline CDR1 is SGHNT and CDR2 YYREEE (reference sequence). The CDR3 runs to 16 residues. The junction had 7 bases not matched to a gene; V was cut back by 3 bases and J by 2 bases. The DNA of the CDR3 is TGTGCCAGCAGCTATATGGGACAGGGGGGTACCTACGAGCAGTACTTC. It yields the protein CASSYMGQGGTYEQYF.

The chain employs TRBV7-3 and TRBJ1-1, with 8 bases matching TRBD1. CDR3 length: 14 residues. CDR1 and CDR2 (germline): SGHTA, FQGTGA. Germline trimming cut 2 bases from V and 6 bases from J; bases unmatched to any gene: 5. Written as DNA, the CDR3 is TGTGCCAGCAGCTTACAGGGGGCTGGAGCTGAAGCTTTCTTT. This translates into CASSLQGAGAEAFF.

The chain is built from TRBV5-6 and TRBJ2-7, with TRBD2 as a possible D gene (6 bases). The CDR3 length is 14 residues. From germline, CDR1 is SGHDT and CDR2 YYEEEE. V was shortened by 3 bases and J by 6 bases, with 16 bases between the two germline ends. The CDR3 coding sequence is TGTGCCAGCAGCTGGCGGGGCGGAGGGATCGAGCAGTACTTC. It specifies CASSWRGGGIEQYF.

The rearrangement joins TRBV11-3 to TRBJ1-3, with D unclear. V shed 5 bases and J shed 0 bases, with 5 bases lying between them. The germline V gene has CDR1 SGHNT and CDR2 YENEEA. The CDR3 covers 13 residues. The CDR3 region is CASSPYSGNTIYF. CDR3 nucleotides: TGTGCCAGCAGCCCATACTCTGGAAACACCATATATTTT.

This clone was seen a single time. The V call is TRBV7-3, the J call TRBJ2-3; 10 bases fit TRBD2. CDR3 length: 15 amino acids. V lost 2 bases and J lost 6; bases outside the gene matches: 5. CDR1 SGHTA and CDR2 FQGTGA come from the germline V gene. The CDR3 region has the DNA TGTGCCAGCAGCTTAGGAGCGGGAGGGCCGGATACGCAGTATTTT. It encodes CASSLGAGGPDTQYF.

The rearrangement joins TRBV7-2 to TRBJ1-5; the D is unclear. Germline CDR1 SGHTA, CDR2 FQGNSA. CDR3 length: 13 residues. Trimming removed 1 base at V and 9 bases at J, with 10 bases between. This chain's CDR3 is CASSLGIDMPQHF. CDR3 in DNA: TGTGCCAGCAGCTTAGGGATCGACATGCCCCAGCATTTT.

This chain links TRBV28 with TRBJ1-2; 12 bases fit TRBD1. With V trimmed by 5 bases and J by 6 bases, 7 bases remained unmatched. This CDR3 comprises 15 residues. CDR1 and CDR2 from the germline V gene are MDHEN and SYDVKM. CDR3 coding DNA: TGTGCCAGCAGTCTACCGGGGACAGGGGGCGATGGCTACACCTTC. Translation: CASSLPGTGGDGYTF.

The chain recombines TRBV27 with TRBJ2-7; possible D gene TRBD1, 6 bases. Trimming shortened V by 6 bases and J by 2 bases, and 11 bases separated the two germline ends. CDR1 and CDR2 from the germline V gene are MNHEY and SMNVEV (reference sequence). The CDR3 sequence is 13 residues long. For the CDR3, the DNA is TGTGCCAGCAGCCACGGACAGACCTACGAGCAGTACTTC. Encoded protein: CASSHGQTYEQYF.

This clone is a singleton in its sample. This sequence joins TRBV5-5 and TRBJ1-3; D is unresolved. There are 13 residues in the CDR3. Germline CDR1 and CDR2: SGHKS and YYEKEE (reference sequence). V was shortened by 5 bases and J by 2 bases, with 8 bases between the two germline ends. The CDR3 reads CASSPPPGNTIYF. The CDR3 nucleotides read TGTGCCAGCAGTCCCCCTCCTGGAAACACCATATATTTT.

The CDR3 reads CATSRDRTVAEAFF. The CDR3 DNA reads TGTGCCACCAGCAGAGATCGGACAGTCGCTGAAGCTTTCTTT. The rearrangement links TRBV15 to TRBJ1-1, with D perhaps TRBD1 (6 bases). Looked up from germline, CDR1 is LNHNV and CDR2 is YYDKDF (reference sequence). The ends were cut back, 0 bases at V and 6 bases at J, with 11 bases in the middle. There are 14 residues in the CDR3.

J is TRBJ2-1 and V is TRBV5-4; TRBD2 matches at 7 bases. J was trimmed by 4 bases and V by 4 bases; bases with no gene match: 8. Per the germline V gene, CDR1 is SGHNT and CDR2 is YYREEE (reference sequence). This CDR3 comprises 15 residues. The CDR3 reads CASSRPLAGYNEQFF. As DNA, the CDR3 is TGTGCCAGCAGCCGACCTTTAGCGGGTTACAATGAGCAGTTCTTC. Filled out from reference TRBV5-4 and TRBJ2-1, the complete variable domain reads ETGVTQSPTHLIKTRGQQVTLRCSSQSGHNTVSWYQQALGQGPQFIFQYYREEENGRGNFPPRFSGLQFPNYSSELNVNALELDDSALYLCASSRPLAGYNEQFFGPGTRLTVL.

This chain links TRBV6-5 with TRBJ2-3; a weak D match, TRBD2 (6 bases). This CDR3 contains 13 residues. Germline CDR1 reads MNHEY; CDR2 reads SVGAGI. The V end lost 5 bases, the J end lost 2 bases, and 8 bases lay between the germline ends. The CDR3 DNA follows: TGTGCCAGCAGTCGGAGGGTCACAGATACGCAGTATTTT. Amino acid sequence: CASSRRVTDTQYF.

The chain is built from TRBV5-1 and TRBJ2-1, with 7 bases aligning to TRBD1. Trimming took 5 bases from V and 8 from J; bases not matched to a gene: 22. CDR3 length: 18 residues. Germline-derived CDR1 and CDR2 are SGHRS and YFSETQ. In DNA, the CDR3 is TGCGCCAGCAGTACCGACAGGGTGATGCTTTTGGGTAGGGATGAGCAGTTCTTC. This translates into CASSTDRVMLLGRDEQFF.

The chain links TRBV28 to TRBJ2-4; 8 bases align to TRBD2. The CDR3 covers 17 residues. The V gene end was trimmed by 8 bases and the J gene end by 0 bases; junction bases not matched to a gene: 12. The V gene's germline CDR1 is MDHEN and CDR2 SYDVKM. CDR3 region: CASGVQTSGIAKNIQYF. The CDR3 DNA reads TGTGCCAGCGGGGTCCAAACTAGCGGAATAGCCAAAAACATTCAGTACTTC.

The rearrangement uses TRBV19 and TRBJ1-5, with D tentatively TRBD1 (6 bases). The CDR3 runs to 14 residues. Per germline, CDR1 LNHDA and CDR2 SQIVND (reference sequence). V lost 1 base and J 5 bases, leaving 9 bases between the germline ends. The CDR3 sequence: CASSIGQAYQPQHF. In DNA form, the CDR3 reads TGTGCCAGTAGTATAGGACAGGCTTATCAGCCCCAGCATTTT.

The chain has TRBV7-4 and TRBJ1-4; 9 positions match TRBD1. The CDR3 totals 17 residues. The germline gives CDR1 SGHVT, CDR2 SQSDAQ. V lost 6 bases, J lost 8 bases, and 16 bases stayed unmatched. CDR3 DNA: TGTGCCAGCAGTTTTGGACAGGGGAATAAATGTGTGGAAAAACTGTTTTTT. Amino acid sequence: CASSFGQGNKCVEKLFF.

The genes are TRBV28 and TRBJ2-2; D possibly corresponds to TRBD1 (6 bases). Germline V gene lookup returns CDR1 MDHEN and CDR2 SYDVKM. V gave up 8 bases and J gave up 4 bases, with 11 bases separating them. CDR3 length equals 13 residues. In DNA, the CDR3 is TGTGCCAGCCGCACAGGGACCACCGGGGAGCTGTTTTTT. As protein: CASRTGTTGELFF.

The rearrangement joins TRBV7-6 to TRBJ1-1, with no clear D. Trimming pared 1 base from V and 3 bases from J, leaving 6 bases between. CDR1 is SGHVS and CDR2 is FNYEAQ in the germline V gene. This CDR3 spans 13 amino acids. CDR3 in amino acids: CASSLEVYTEAFF. For the CDR3, the DNA is TGTGCCAGCAGCTTAGAGGTTTACACTGAAGCTTTCTTT.